These 6 T cell receptor beta chains came from one sample sequenced in a study of shared clonotypes between healthy human individuals. Naive CD8 cells comprised CD45RO-negative, CCR7-positively selected cells, excluding terminally differentiated effector memory CD45RA+ cells. Profiled with immunoSEQ multiplex PCR; TCRdb holds only in-frame clones, not every one. The table has about 550,000 clones, about 95% seen once. The sequencing input was naive CD8+ T cells sorted from blood. The receptors here all came from a woman aged 25-40 years in good health.

This clone was counted a few times. V is TRBV28 and J is TRBJ1-2, with 7 positions matching TRBD1. The germline V gene has CDR1 MDHEN and CDR2 SYDVKM. This CDR3 is 14 amino acids long. The junction had 3 bases not matched to a gene; V was cut back by 3 bases and J by 2 bases. The chain's CDR3 is CASSLSTGNYGYTF. The CDR3 bases are TGTGCCAGCAGTTTGTCGACAGGGAACTATGGCTACACCTTC.

The V gene is TRBV27, the J gene TRBJ2-7; possible D gene TRBD2, 6 bases. This CDR3 is built from 15 residues. Germline CDR1 MNHEY, CDR2 SMNVEV (reference sequence). Trimming pared 5 bases from V and 7 bases from J, leaving 21 bases between. Here the CDR3 DNA reads TGTGCCAGCAGTCTCGCGGGGACCGAGTCCGGGGAGCAGTACTTC. Translated, it gives CASSLAGTESGEQYF.

The gene calls are TRBV28 and TRBJ2-7, with 8 bases lining up with TRBD1. Germline V CDR1 and CDR2: MDHEN, SYDVKM. The V and J ends lost 7 bases and 3 bases, in that order; junction bases with no gene match: 8. There are 14 residues in the CDR3. CDR3 protein: CASTTRDRLYEQYF. DNA for the CDR3: TGTGCCAGCACGACCCGGGACAGGCTCTACGAGCAGTACTTC.

V and J are TRBV13 and TRBJ2-4, with D unresolved. The CDR3 covers 16 residues. Looked up from germline, CDR1 is PRHDT and CDR2 is FYEKMQ (reference sequence). Trimming removed 2 bases at V and 0 bases at J, with 11 bases between. The CDR3 sequence is CASSLSASQAKNIQYF. The CDR3 bases are TGTGCCAGCAGCTTATCGGCTTCCCAAGCCAAAAACATTCAGTACTTC.

The rearrangement uses TRBV10-2 and TRBJ2-7; tentatively, D is TRBD2 (6 bases). The CDR3 loop spans 13 amino acids. Germline values: CDR1 WSHSY, CDR2 SAAADI. Deletions cut 4 bases from V and 3 bases from J, with 10 bases between. In nucleotides, the CDR3 is TGCGCCAGCAGTGGGGGGGAGCACTACGAGCAGTACTTC. This sequence encodes CASSGGEHYEQYF.

This chain connects TRBV5-8 to TRBJ2-7; D is uncertain. There are 13 residues in the CDR3. Looked up from germline, CDR1 is SGHTS and CDR2 is YDEGEE. The germline V and J ends were trimmed by 4 bases and 2 bases, with 10 bases remaining between them. As DNA, the CDR3 is TGTGCCAGCAGCGGCAAGGTCCCCTACGAGCAGTACTTC. This gives the protein CASSGKVPYEQYF. Using reference TRBV5-8 and TRBJ2-7 for the parts outside the CDR3, the full variable domain is EAGVTQSPTHLIKTRGQQATLRCSPISGHTSVYWYQQALGLGLQFLLWYDEGEERNRGNFPPRFSGRQFPNYSSELNVNALELEDSALYLCASSGKVPYEQYFGPGTRLTVT.